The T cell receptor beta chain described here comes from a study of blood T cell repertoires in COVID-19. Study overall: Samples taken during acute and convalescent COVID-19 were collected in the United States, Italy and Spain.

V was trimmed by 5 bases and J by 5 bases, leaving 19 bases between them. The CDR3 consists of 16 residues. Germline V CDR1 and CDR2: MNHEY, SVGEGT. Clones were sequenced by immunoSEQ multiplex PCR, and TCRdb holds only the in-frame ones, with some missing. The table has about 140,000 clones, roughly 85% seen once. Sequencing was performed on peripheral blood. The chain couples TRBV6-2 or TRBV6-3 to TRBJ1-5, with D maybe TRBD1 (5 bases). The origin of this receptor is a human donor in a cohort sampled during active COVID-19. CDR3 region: CASSPVGRAPDQPQHF. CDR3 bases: TGTGCCAGCAGTCCCGTCGGCAGGGCTCCCGATCAGCCCCAGCATTTT.